The TCR beta chain under discussion was sequenced for a study of shared T cell receptors in the human thymus. The CDR3 runs 15 residues. The germline gives CDR1 MDHEN, CDR2 SYDVKM. V gave up 10 bases and J gave up 0 bases, with 18 bases separating them. Profiling relied on immunoSEQ multiplex PCR, and the TCRdb table lists in-frame clones only, not all of them. The sample lists roughly 550,000 clones, 75% to 85% occurring once. This same sample was also part of a study on human thymus T cells. As that report states: Corrective heart surgery yielded the resections from which the thymus tissue came. The authors found apparently biased V and J gene usage in thymic and blood repertoires. Related research found strongly overlapping thymic repertoires in unrelated individuals.

The receptor comes from a boy under two years old with a congenital heart defect. V and J are TRBV28 and TRBJ1-1, with D unclear. Sequenced input: thymocytes. Here the CDR3 DNA reads TGTGCCACACATGATAACAGCTTCATGAACACTGAAGCTTTCTTT. Its translation is CATHDNSFMNTEAFF.